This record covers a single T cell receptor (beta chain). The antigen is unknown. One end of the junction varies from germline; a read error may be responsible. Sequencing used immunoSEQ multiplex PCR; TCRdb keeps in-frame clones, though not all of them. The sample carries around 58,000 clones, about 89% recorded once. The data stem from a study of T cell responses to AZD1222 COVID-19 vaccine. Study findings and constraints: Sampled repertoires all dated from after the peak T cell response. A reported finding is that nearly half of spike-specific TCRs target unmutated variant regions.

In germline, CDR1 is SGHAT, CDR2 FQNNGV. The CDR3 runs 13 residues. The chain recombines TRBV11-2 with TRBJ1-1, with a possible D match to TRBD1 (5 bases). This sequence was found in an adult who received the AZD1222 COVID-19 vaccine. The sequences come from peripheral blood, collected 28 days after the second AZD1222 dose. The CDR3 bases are TGTGCCAGCAGCTTCTCTTATGGGGCTTGGAACTCTTTT. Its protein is CASSFSYGAWNSF. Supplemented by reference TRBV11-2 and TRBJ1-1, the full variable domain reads EAGVAQSPRYKIIEKRQSVAFWCNPISGHATLYWYQQILGQGPKLLIQFQNNGVVDDSQLPKDRFSAERLKGVDSTLKIQPAKLEDSAVYLCASSFSYGAWNSFGQGTRLTVV.